This T cell receptor beta chain was identified during a study of blood T cell repertoires in COVID-19. Using immunoSEQ multiplex PCR, the repertoire was profiled, and TCRdb retains in-frame clones only, with some absent. The sample comprises some 270,000 clones, around 85% of which are singletons, and 0.7% to 0.9% rests with the top ten. Germline CDR1 and CDR2: MNHEY and SMNVEV (reference sequence). The V end lost 6 bases, the J end lost 7 bases, and 13 bases lay between the germline ends. The CDR3 loop spans 14 amino acids. Followed longitudinally, the Seattle patients had been enrolled during active infection.

The origin of this receptor is a human donor with COVID-19, enrolled during active disease. The donor label of this sample is uncertain. The chain recombines TRBV27 with TRBJ1-6; D may be TRBD1 (6 bases). Sequenced material: peripheral blood. The DNA for the CDR3 is TGTGCCAGCAGACAACAACAGGGAAATTCACCCCTCCACTTT. Amino acids: CASRQQQGNSPLHF.